This T cell receptor (beta chain) was identified during a study of blood T cell repertoires in COVID-19. CDR1 is KGHSH and CDR2 is LQKENI in the germline V gene. V lost 2 bases, J lost 3 bases, and 10 bases lay in between. The CDR3 contains 14 residues. Assay used: immunoSEQ multiplex PCR; TCRdb lists only in-frame clones, some missing. In the table there are some 94,000 clones, approximately 88% of which are singletons. The chain employs TRBV18 and TRBJ1-1; maybe TRBD1 (5 bases). This TCR was recovered from a woman aged 55-70 years with COVID-19, enrolled during active disease. Sequencing used peripheral blood. CDR3 sequence reads: CASSPSWTYTEAFF. Here the CDR3 DNA reads TGTGCCAGCTCACCAAGTTGGACATACACTGAAGCTTTCTTT.